This T cell receptor beta chain was obtained from a study of T cell repertoires in cytomegalovirus infection. At the level of the study: The authors relied on CMV epitopes, both recently identified HLA-C-restricted and well-studied HLA-B-restricted. Indications came from public TCR beta signatures; they pointed to CMV infection and to a matching HLA type.

As for this clonotype: What it binds is not known.

TCRdb reprocessed the reads with MiXCR, giving one entry per CDR3 protein. The data show 450,000 to 550,000 distinct CDR3 sequences, under 45% seen once. Whole-study findings and limits: Cumulative public TCR beta family frequency identified carriers of CMV plus the relevant HLA. HLA-C-restricted CMV-specific TCR beta clonotypes prevailed in the ex vivo response.

The CDR3 is made up of 16 amino acids. Germline CDR1 is SGHRS and CDR2 is YFSETQ. V dropped 0 bases and J dropped 4 bases, with 16 bases sitting between them. The source was cultured PBMCs, collected from culture after CMV antigen stimulation. The clonotype comes from a human donor in good health (CMV status not recorded). Some clones in this sample may be carry-over from other donors' samples. The gene calls are TRBV5-1 and TRBJ1-1, with D hard to call. The CDR3 coding sequence is TGCGCCAGCAGCTTGGCTTCGGTCGGGTCGGGCACTGAAGCTTTCTTT. Its protein product is CASSLASVGSGTEAFF.